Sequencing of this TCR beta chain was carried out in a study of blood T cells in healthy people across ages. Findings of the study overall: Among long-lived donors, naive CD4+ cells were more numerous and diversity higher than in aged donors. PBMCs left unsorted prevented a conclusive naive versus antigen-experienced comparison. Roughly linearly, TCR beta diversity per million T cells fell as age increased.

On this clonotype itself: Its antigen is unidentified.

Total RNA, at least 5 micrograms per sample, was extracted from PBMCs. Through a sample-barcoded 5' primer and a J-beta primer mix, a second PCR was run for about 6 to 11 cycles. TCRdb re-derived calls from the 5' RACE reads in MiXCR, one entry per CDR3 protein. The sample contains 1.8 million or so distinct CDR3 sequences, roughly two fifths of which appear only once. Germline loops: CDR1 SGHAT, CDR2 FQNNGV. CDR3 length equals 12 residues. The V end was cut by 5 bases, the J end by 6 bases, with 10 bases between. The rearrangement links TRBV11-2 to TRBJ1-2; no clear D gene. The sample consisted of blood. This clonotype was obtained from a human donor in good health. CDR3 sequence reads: CASSESSHGYTF. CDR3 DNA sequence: TGTGCCAGCAGCGAGAGCTCGCATGGCTACACCTTC.